The 15 T cell receptor beta chains below all came from one sample that was sequenced in a study of post-analysis software for immune sequencing data. Study-wide findings and caveats: Elevated frequency relative to controls characterized 4 or 5 TRBV segments in patients, TRBV5-6, TRBV5-1 and TRBV20-1 among them.

Every TCR beta cDNA library bore unique molecular identifiers. Using its own MiXCR run on the PCR reads, TCRdb lists one record per CDR3 protein. Here the sample spans about 680,000 distinct CDR3 sequences, roughly three fifths being singletons. Their recognized antigens are unknown. Source material: blood. The origin of the receptors is a girl under 10 years old with multiple sclerosis.

The chain links TRBV5-1 to TRBJ2-7; D gene ambiguous. The assigned J gene may be wrong: the sequence end matches TRBJ2-5 better. There are 16 residues in the CDR3. Germline V gene sequence: CDR1 SGHRS, CDR2 YFSETQ. The CDR3 protein is CASSLITGYWEETQYF. The CDR3 DNA is TGCGCCAGCAGCTTGATAACGGGCTATTGGGAAGAGACCCAGTACTTC.

This clonotype was observed a single time. This chain connects TRBV7-6 to TRBJ2-5; possibly TRBD2 for D (5 bases). There are 16 residues in the CDR3. The germline V gene has CDR1 SGHVS and CDR2 FNYEAQ. The V end was cut by 3 bases, the J end by 5 bases, with 19 bases between. DNA of the CDR3: TGTGCCAGCAGCTTCGGAGAGGGTTTCATAAGGGAGACCCAGTACTTC. Protein: CASSFGEGFIRETQYF.

The J gene is TRBJ1-2, the V gene TRBV10-3; 7 nucleotides agree with TRBD1. The germline CDR1 and CDR2 sequences are ENHRY and SYGVKD. Germline trimming cut 9 bases from V and 2 bases from J; bases unmatched to any gene: 6. The CDR3 is 13 amino acids. The CDR3 is CAIGGGQNYGYTF. The CDR3 nucleotides read TGTGCCATAGGTGGGGGACAGAACTATGGCTACACCTTC.

The CDR3 coding sequence is TGTGCCAGCAGCGTAGCTAGGGCAGATACGCAGTATTTT. Amino acid sequence: CASSVARADTQYF. The chain employs TRBV9 and TRBJ2-3; D unresolved. The ends were cut back, 0 bases at V and 4 bases at J, with 6 bases in the middle. Per the germline V gene, CDR1 is SGDLS and CDR2 is YYNGEE. The CDR3 has 13 amino acids.

J is TRBJ1-6 and V is TRBV7-6; D gene ambiguous. The CDR3 contains 14 residues. Trimming removed 4 bases at V and 6 bases at J, with 10 bases between. CDR1 is SGHVS and CDR2 is FNYEAQ in the germline V gene. The CDR3 protein is CASSSEPLNSPLHF. The DNA of the CDR3 is TGTGCCAGCAGCTCCGAACCGCTTAATTCACCCCTCCACTTT.

The chain is built from TRBV4-2 and TRBJ1-2; perhaps TRBD1 as D (5 bases). Trimming pared 4 bases from V and 8 bases from J, leaving 17 bases between. The CDR3 runs to 14 residues. The germline V gene has CDR1 LGHNA and CDR2 YNFKEQ. CDR3 residues: CASSPGPTMGGYTF. In DNA, the CDR3 is TGTGCCAGCAGCCCGGGGCCGACTATGGGGGGCTACACCTTC.

In DNA form, the CDR3 reads TGTGCCAGCAGGAAACTACCGGGAGGGGTAGGAGGCTACACCTTC. Translating it yields CASRKLPGGVGGYTF. The chain recombines TRBV7-4 with TRBJ1-2; a weak D match, TRBD1 (5 bases). CDR1 and CDR2 (germline): SGHVT, SQSDAQ. With 6 bases removed from V and 8 bases from J, the gap between germline ends came to 22 bases. This CDR3 comprises 15 residues.

The chain couples TRBV20-1 to TRBJ2-1; TRBD2 matches 8 bases. The V gene's germline CDR1 is DFQATT and CDR2 SNEGSKA (reference sequence). This CDR3 has 14 amino acids. With V trimmed by 3 bases and J by 7 bases, 8 bases remained unmatched. The CDR3 loop is CSARDYSGGNEQFF. In nucleotides, the CDR3 is TGCAGTGCTAGGGACTATTCGGGGGGGAATGAGCAGTTCTTC.

The chain recombines TRBV12-5 with TRBJ1-1, with TRBD1 identical over 8 bases. This CDR3 is built from 19 residues. Trimming at V came to 4 bases and at J to 4 bases, leaving 20 bases not matched to a gene. Germline values: CDR1 LGHNT, CDR2 FRNRAP. CDR3 residues: CASGSTVRGRKWVGTEAFF. The CDR3 DNA sequence: TGTGCTAGTGGTTCGACCGTCAGGGGGCGAAAATGGGTGGGCACTGAAGCTTTCTTT.

The chain links TRBV7-2 to TRBJ2-7; 8 nucleotides line up with TRBD1. The tail of the sequence fits TRBJ2-5 better, so the J call may be wrong. Per germline, CDR1 SGHTA and CDR2 FQGNSA. The CDR3 has 15 amino acids. The CDR3, as DNA: TGTGCCAGCAGCTTCGGGCAGGGGGCAAGTGAGACCCAGTACTTC. Translating it yields CASSFGQGASETQYF.

The chain carries TRBV3-1 and TRBJ2-2; TRBD2 is a possible D gene (5 bases). In germline, CDR1 is LGHDT, CDR2 YNNKEL (reference sequence). This CDR3 spans 15 amino acids. Trimming took 2 bases from V and 4 from J, leaving 11 bases between them. The CDR3 sequence: CASSQPGFITGELFF. The CDR3 DNA reads TGTGCCAGCAGCCAACCGGGGTTTATCACCGGGGAGCTGTTTTTT.

The chain couples TRBV12-3 or TRBV12-4 to TRBJ2-3; D unresolved. The CDR3 totals 17 residues. The ends were cut back, 5 bases at V and 0 bases at J, with 18 bases in the middle. The CDR3 coding sequence is TGTGCCAGCAGTCCCGTGTCCACTTTCCCTAGCACAGATACGCAGTATTTT. The encoded protein is CASSPVSTFPSTDTQYF.

The chain links TRBV12-3 or TRBV12-4 to TRBJ2-2, with D unresolved. V lost 6 bases to trimming and J lost 1 base, with 9 bases between them. The CDR3 length is 14 residues. This CDR3 is CASRFDENTGELFF. The CDR3 coding sequence is TGTGCCAGCAGGTTCGACGAGAACACCGGGGAGCTGTTTTTT.

V is TRBV20-1 and J is TRBJ2-1; TRBD2 is a possible D gene (6 bases). Deletions cut 0 bases from V and 1 base from J, with 13 bases between. This CDR3 is built from 16 residues. Germline CDR1 is DFQATT and CDR2 is SNEGSKA (reference sequence). The CDR3 protein is CSARDRARGSYNEQFF. CDR3 nucleotides: TGCAGTGCTAGAGATAGGGCGCGGGGTTCCTACAATGAGCAGTTCTTC.

CDR3 in DNA: TGCGCCAGCAGGCCCGGGACAGGGCTTGAAAAACTGTTTTTT. Amino acid sequence: CASRPGTGLEKLFF. The genes are TRBV5-1 and TRBJ1-4; 9 positions match TRBD1. After removal of 5 bases from V and 7 bases from J, the junction contained 6 bases not matched to a gene. This CDR3 contains 14 residues. Germline CDR1 SGHRS, CDR2 YFSETQ.